This TCR beta chain was found in a study of T cells after yellow fever vaccination. TCRdb fed the 5' RACE reads into MiXCR, producing one record per CDR3 protein. The sample carries roughly 500,000 distinct CDR3 sequences, under 25% recorded once. Per germline, CDR1 SGHTA and CDR2 FQGNSA. This CDR3 spans 15 amino acids. The V and J ends lost 5 bases and 2 bases, in that order; junction bases with no gene match: 7. This clonotype was recorded a few times. This TCR was sampled from a man aged 25-45 years who received the YFV17D yellow fever vaccine. The material sequenced was PBMCs, taken 15 days after the yellow fever booster vaccination. This chain joins TRBV7-2 and TRBJ2-7; 9 bases map to TRBD1. In nucleotides, the CDR3 is TGTGCCAGCAGCCCCCGGACAGGGGCAACCTACGAGCAGTACTTC. Protein product: CASSPRTGATYEQYF.